These 14 T cell receptor beta chains originate from one sample sequenced in a study of blood T cell repertoires in COVID-19 (dated by TCRdb to the early 2020s). The library was made by the immunoSEQ multiplex PCR assay. This immuneACCESS table, as held by TCRdb, lists in-frame sequences with V and J called but not all clones. Of the missing ones, under half trace to an unresolved V gene in checked studies; the others have no known cause. Counted in this sample were some 120,000 clones; roughly four fifths of them appeared once. About an eighth of the sample goes to the ten largest clones. Material for sequencing was peripheral blood. The receptor set was obtained from a human donor in a cohort sampled during active COVID-19.

The chain employs TRBV19 and TRBJ2-7; no firm D call. CDR1 is LNHDA, CDR2 SQIVND, per germline (reference sequence). V lost 3 bases to trimming and J lost 0 bases, with 9 bases between them. CDR3 length: 14 residues. The CDR3 nucleotides read TGTGCCAGTAGTATTAGTCTTACCTCCTACGAGCAGTACTTC. It codes for CASSISLTSYEQYF.

This clone was counted between two and nine times. The CDR3 spells CASSRLNEAFF. CDR3 DNA sequence: TGTGCCAGCAGCCGTTTAAATGAAGCTTTCTTT. J is TRBJ1-1 and V is TRBV14; no firm D call. The CDR3 length is 11 residues. The ends were cut back, 4 bases at V and 7 bases at J, with 7 bases in the middle. Germline CDR1 is SGHDN and CDR2 is FVKESK. The full variable domain, in which reference TRBV14 and TRBJ1-1 provide the parts outside the CDR3, is EAGVTQFPSHSVIEKGQTVTLRCDPISGHDNLYWYRRVMGKEIKFLLHFVKESKQDESGMPNNRFLAERTGGTYSTLKVQPAELEDSGVYFCASSRLNEAFFGQGTRLTVV.

Remarks on this clone: The same CDR3 arises from other DNA sequences in this sample as well. V and J are TRBV5-1 and TRBJ1-5; 9 nucleotides align to TRBD1. V gave up 0 bases and J gave up 2 bases; unmatched junction bases: 0. The CDR3 has 15 amino acids. Germline CDR1 SGHRS, CDR2 YFSETQ. CDR3 bases: TGCGCCAGCAGCTTGGGACAGGGGGGCAATCAGCCCCAGCATTTT. It translates to CASSLGQGGNQPQHF.

This clone was seen a handful of times. The chain uses TRBV10-1 and TRBJ2-7; 7 bases are shared with TRBD1. The junction had 11 bases not matched to a gene; V was cut back by 4 bases and J by 2 bases. This CDR3 contains 16 residues. Per the germline V gene, CDR1 is WNHNN and CDR2 is SYGVQD (reference sequence). The CDR3 loop reads CASSGNRGSLTYEQYF. The CDR3, as DNA: TGCGCCAGCAGTGGGAACAGGGGTTCTCTCACCTACGAGCAGTACTTC.

The genes are TRBV2 and TRBJ2-7; D remains ambiguous. This CDR3 region has 12 residues. Germline CDR1 is SNHLY and CDR2 is FYNNEI. The germline V and J ends were trimmed by 4 bases and 3 bases, with 7 bases remaining between them. The CDR3 DNA sequence: TGTGCCAGCAGTGCTTCCGGCTACGAGCAGTACTTC. Its protein product is CASSASGYEQYF.

The J gene is TRBJ2-5, the V gene TRBV7-2, with TRBD2 identical over 9 bases. Germline assignment: CDR1 SGHTA and CDR2 FQGNSA. Trimming at V came to 1 base and at J to 5 bases, leaving 11 bases not matched to a gene. This CDR3 contains 17 residues. CDR3: CASSLVGAGGPQETQYF. As DNA, the CDR3 is TGTGCCAGCAGCTTAGTAGGAGCGGGGGGCCCGCAGGAGACCCAGTACTTC.

V and J are TRBV27 and TRBJ2-2; 7 nucleotides match TRBD2. This CDR3 spans 16 amino acids. Germline CDR1 MNHEY, CDR2 SMNVEV (reference sequence). V gave up 5 bases and J gave up 1 base; unmatched junction bases: 7. CDR3 sequence: CASSVRIAGNTGELFF. The CDR3 DNA follows: TGTGCCAGCAGTGTACGAATAGCGGGGAACACCGGGGAGCTGTTTTTT.

This chain links TRBV4-2 with TRBJ2-1; 8 bases are a match to TRBD2. Germline V gene data show CDR1 as LGHNA and CDR2 as YNFKEQ. The V and J ends lost 3 bases and 5 bases, in that order; junction bases with no gene match: 6. The CDR3 has 15 residues. CDR3 region: CASSQRTSPDNEQFF. The CDR3 region has the DNA TGTGCCAGCAGCCAGAGGACTAGCCCAGACAATGAGCAGTTCTTC.

The V gene is TRBV18, the J gene TRBJ2-7; D might be TRBD2 (6 bases). The V gene lost 6 bases and the J gene lost 6 bases, with 18 bases spanning the gap. The CDR3 contains 14 residues. Germline V gives CDR1 KGHSH, CDR2 LQKENI. CDR3 DNA: TGTGCCAGCTCTCCAAGGGACGGGGGATTCGAGCAGTACTTC. As protein: CASSPRDGGFEQYF.

The chain combines TRBV6-2 or TRBV6-3 with TRBJ1-1; D ambiguous. This CDR3 has 14 residues. Per germline, CDR1 MNHEY and CDR2 SVGEGT. The V end was cut by 0 bases, the J end by 1 base, with 6 bases between. CDR3 loop: CASSYSSTNTEAFF. DNA for the CDR3: TGTGCCAGCAGTTACTCGAGTACGAACACTGAAGCTTTCTTT.

This clone was observed a single time. This rearrangement joins TRBV5-6 to TRBJ2-3; D possibly corresponds to TRBD1 (5 bases). In germline, CDR1 is SGHDT, CDR2 YYEEEE. CDR3 length: 14 amino acids. V lost 1 base and J 0 bases, leaving 6 bases between the germline ends. In DNA, the CDR3 is TGTGCCAGCAGCTTGACAGGTAGCACAGATACGCAGTATTTT. Its translation is CASSLTGSTDTQYF.

The V gene is TRBV19, the J gene TRBJ1-2; 8 nucleotides align to TRBD1. The CDR3 contains 14 residues. Trimming removed 5 bases from V and 0 bases from J; junction bases left unmatched: 2. Germline V gene lookup returns CDR1 LNHDA and CDR2 SQIVND (reference sequence). This chain's CDR3 is CASSAGGPNYGYTF. In DNA, the CDR3 is TGTGCCAGTAGTGCAGGGGGCCCTAACTATGGCTACACCTTC. The full variable domain, its missing parts supplied by reference TRBV19 and TRBJ1-2, is DGGITQSPKYLFRKEGQNVTLSCEQNLNHDAMYWYRQDPGQGLRLIYYSQIVNDFQKGDIAEGYSVSREKKESFPLTVTSAQKNPTAFYLCASSAGGPNYGYTFGSGTRLTVV.

The rearrangement links TRBV5-1 to TRBJ1-1; perhaps TRBD1 as D (5 bases). CDR3 size: 15 residues. Germline assignment: CDR1 SGHRS and CDR2 YFSETQ. Trimming shortened V by 4 bases and J by 0 bases, and 13 bases separated the two germline ends. The CDR3 DNA reads TGCGCCAGCAGCGCGGGATTGGGGCTGAACACTGAAGCTTTCTTT. This gives the protein CASSAGLGLNTEAFF.

The V gene is TRBV3-1 (or the pseudogene TRBV3-2), the J gene TRBJ1-5; 7 positions agree with TRBD1. This CDR3 region has 16 residues. Per the germline V gene, CDR1 is LGHDT and CDR2 is YNNKEL (reference sequence). With 4 bases clipped from V and 6 bases from J, the junction kept 12 bases outside the gene matches. CDR3 residues: CASSLAGQDSGQPQHF. Written as DNA, the CDR3 is TGTGCCAGCAGCCTAGCTGGACAGGATTCAGGTCAGCCCCAGCATTTT.